These T cell receptor beta chains were read from a single sample in a study of breast tumors, draining lymph nodes, adjacent tissues. TCRdb reprocessed the multiplex PCR reads via MiXCR and lists one record per CDR3 protein. The repertoire has about 31,000 distinct CDR3 sequences, approximately 63% of them found once; the top ten carry over 15%. Sequenced material: breast tumor tissue. The receptors originated from a female donor with breast cancer. Some clones in this sample may be carry-over from other donors' samples. CDR3s include the opening cysteine and the closing phenylalanine or tryptophan. A D gene is named only where the DNA matches it firmly. Size values are once, few and many counts, or a class for expanded clones, and some rows have none.

v_call	clone_size	d_call	j_call	cdr3_nt	cdr3_aa
TRBV20-1	.	.	TRBJ2-7	TGCAGCCCTGCGAACTGCGAGCAGTACTTC	CSPANCEQYF
TRBV7-3	.	.	TRBJ1-5	TGTGCCAGCAGCTTAACGCCAGGGGGCAATCAGCCCCAGCATTTT	CASSLTPGGNQPQHF
TRBV30	.	TRBD1	TRBJ1-2	TGTGCCTGGAGCGTGACAGGGGGCCATGGCTACACCTTC	CAWSVTGGHGYTF
TRBV6-1	.	.	TRBJ2-1	TGTGCCAGCACCCTGGACCGTTACAATGAGCAGTTCTTC	CASTLDRYNEQFF
TRBV7-2	.	.	TRBJ2-7	TGTGCCAGCAGATTCCAGGGGTACGAGCAGTACTTC	CASRFQGYEQYF
TRBV4-1	few	TRBD2	TRBJ2-3	TGCGCCAGCAGCCAAGATGAGCGGGGGTGGACAGATACGCAGTATTTT	CASSQDERGWTDTQYF
TRBV5-1	.	.	TRBJ1-2	TGCGCCAGCAGCTTCCTAACAGGGAACTATGGCTACACCTTC	CASSFLTGNYGYTF
TRBV6-4	.	TRBD1	TRBJ1-4	TGTGCCAGCAGTGACTCTAGACAGGGACGAAGTAATGAAAAACTGTTTTTT	CASSDSRQGRSNEKLFF
TRBV6-6	.	.	TRBJ2-1	TGTGCCAGCAGTACAGGGCTAGGGGTCGGCAATGAGCAGTTCTTC	CASSTGLGVGNEQFF
TRBV7-2	.	.	TRBJ1-3	TGTGCCAGCAGCTTATCCGGTCAGGGAGTCACCATATATTTT	CASSLSGQGVTIYF
TRBV12-3/TRBV12-4	.	.	TRBJ1-5	TGTGCCAGCAGTTTCGGACGGGGGGTTAATTGGGAGACCCAGCATTTT	CASSFGRGVNWETQHF
TRBV2	.	TRBD2	TRBJ2-1	TGTGCCGGCAGTGAGGGGGGTAGCGGGACATTTGGGCAGTTCTTC	CAGSEGGSGTFGQFF
TRBV13	.	.	TRBJ2-3	TGTGCCAGCCGGCTAGCTCCCACAGATACGCAGTATTTT	CASRLAPTDTQYF
TRBV20-1	.	.	TRBJ1-5	TGCAGTGCTAGGGATGCGGGCCGAGCTGTGGGTCAGCCCCAGCATTTT	CSARDAGRAVGQPQHF
TRBV7-3	.	TRBD2	TRBJ2-3	TGTGCCAGCAGCTTAAGGGGGGGACTAGCGGGGGCAGGGGACACGCAGTATTTT	CASSLRGGLAGAGDTQYF
TRBV20-1	.	TRBD2	TRBJ2-3	TGCAGTGCTTCGACTAGCGGTAGCACAGATACGCAGTATTTT	CSASTSGSTDTQYF